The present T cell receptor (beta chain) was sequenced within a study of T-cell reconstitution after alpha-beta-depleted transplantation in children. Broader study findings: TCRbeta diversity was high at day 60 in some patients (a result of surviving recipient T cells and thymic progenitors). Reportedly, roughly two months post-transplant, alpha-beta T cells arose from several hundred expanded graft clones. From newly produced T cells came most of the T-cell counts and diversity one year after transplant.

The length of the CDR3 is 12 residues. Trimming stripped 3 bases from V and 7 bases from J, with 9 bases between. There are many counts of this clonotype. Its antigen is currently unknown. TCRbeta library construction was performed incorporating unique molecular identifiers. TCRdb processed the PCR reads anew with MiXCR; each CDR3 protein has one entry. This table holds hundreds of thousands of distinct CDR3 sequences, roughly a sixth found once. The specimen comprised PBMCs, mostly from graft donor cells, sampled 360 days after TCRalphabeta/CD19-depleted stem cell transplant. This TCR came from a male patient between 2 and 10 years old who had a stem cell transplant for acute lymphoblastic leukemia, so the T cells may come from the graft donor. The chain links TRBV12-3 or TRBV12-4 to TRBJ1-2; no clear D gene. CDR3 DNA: TGTGCCAGCAGTTTGGAAAGTGGTGGCTACACCTTC. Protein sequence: CASSLESGGYTF.